This T cell receptor beta chain was captured in a study of CD8 T cells in ankylosing spondylitis. Between the trimmed V and J ends, which lost 1 base and 4 bases, there was a span of 13 bases. CDR3 length: 15 amino acids. Per germline, CDR1 PRHDT and CDR2 FYEKMQ (reference sequence). Broader study findings: A TCR beta motif of 8 or 9 highly homologous variants appeared characteristic of ankylosing spondylitis blood. The authors found the disease-linked clones to be CD8+ and relatively rare in peripheral blood.

TCRdb re-called the 5' RACE reads with MiXCR, one entry per CDR3 protein. The table has 350,000 to 400,000 distinct CDR3 sequences, 20% to 25% seen once. Comments on this clonotype: Its antigen is not known.

The specimen was blood, either unsorted or a sorted T cell fraction (not recorded which). V usage is TRBV13 and J usage is TRBJ2-5; D is tentatively TRBD1 or TRBD2 (5 bases each). The TCR sequence derives from a male donor with ankylosing spondylitis or in good health (not recorded which). Here the CDR3 reads CASSLAGAGRETQYF. The DNA of the CDR3 is TGTGCCAGCAGCTTAGCCGGAGCAGGGAGAGAGACCCAGTACTTC.